What follows describes a single T cell receptor beta chain. The specificity of this receptor is unknown. No much larger clonotype is one base removed from it; base qualities were not supplied. Trimming removed 3 bases from V and 15 bases from J, leaving 15 bases between the germline ends. The CDR3, from cysteine to phenylalanine, totals 12 residues. Only the CDR3 DNA is retained, 36 bases long and in frame from the first base. Sequences MDHEN (CDR1) and SYDVKM (CDR2) are obtained from the germline V gene. Library preparation was by the immunoSEQ multiplex PCR assay. TCRdb retrieved this table from immuneACCESS and kept in-frame rearrangements only. Not all clones are present; in checked studies, unresolved V genes account for under half, and no reason is known for the remainder. For this sample the table gives about 82,000 clones, of which roughly 93% were detected only once. The top ten clones comprise approximately 0.41% of the sample.

This specimen belongs to a study of technical replicates of blood from several donors (dated by TCRdb to 2016 to 2017). Sequences were obtained from T cells isolated from PBMCs. The chain joins TRBV28 to TRBJ2-1, with TRBD2 tentatively as D gene (5 bases match). This sequence originates from a human donor in good health. The bases read TGTGCCAGCAGTTTGACGCCCGGAGGCCTGTTCTTC. Translation gives CASSLTPGGLFF.